This TCR beta chain was identified in a study of T cell responses to AZD1222 COVID-19 vaccine. General observations from the study: Mapped onto spike, vaccine-associated CD4 TCRs spanned it and were dominant at 160-218 and 743-854. White British ancestry dominated among donors, who included more females, and clonal diversity was possibly underestimated. Baseline serostatus was positive in only a handful of AZD1222 recipients. Close to half of spike-specific TCRs reportedly recognize unmutated variant regions.

As regards this clone: Its target is not known.

Only in-frame clones appear in the TCRdb table, and some are missing; sequencing was by immunoSEQ multiplex PCR. The sample yields 180,000 or so clones, around 94% seen once. This CDR3 contains 15 residues. V was cut by 4 bases and J by 3 bases, with 13 bases left in between. Germline V gene sequence: CDR1 SGHRS, CDR2 YFSETQ. The sequence was obtained from an adult in good health. The rearrangement uses TRBV5-1 and TRBJ2-2, with D perhaps given as TRBD1 or TRBD2 (5 bases each). The sequenced sample was peripheral blood, obtained on day 0 of AZD1222 vaccination. CDR3 sequence reads: CASSGDLGDTGELFF. CDR3 in DNA: TGCGCCAGCAGCGGGGATTTGGGGGACACCGGGGAGCTGTTTTTT.